The 16 T cell receptor beta chains below were found in one sample sequenced in a study of shared clonotypes between healthy human individuals. This table comes from immunoSEQ multiplex PCR, and its TCRdb copy is limited to in-frame clones, with some not included. The repertoire has over a million clones, about 84% of them found once; the top ten carry roughly 0.57%. The sequenced sample consisted of memory CD4+ T cells from PBMCs. The subset here: CD45RA-negative fraction. The receptors here all came from a man younger than 35 in good health. Some clones in this sample may be carry-over from other donors' samples.

The chain combines TRBV30 with TRBJ1-4, with D possibly matching TRBD1 (5 bases). CDR3 length equals 13 residues. The germline CDR1 and CDR2 sequences are GTSNPN and SVGIG (reference sequence). V lost 5 bases, J lost 6 bases, and 13 bases lay in between. The CDR3 reads CAWSTRGHEKLFF. Written as DNA, the CDR3 is TGTGCCTGGTCAACGAGGGGCCATGAAAAACTGTTTTTT.

The chain joins TRBV10-3 to TRBJ1-4; maybe TRBD1 (5 bases). V was cut by 5 bases and J by 4 bases, with 14 bases left in between. CDR1 and CDR2 (germline): ENHRY, SYGVKD. The CDR3 extends over 15 amino acids. CDR3 coding DNA: TGTGCCATCAGTAGGGGCGGTAACCGTAATGAAAAACTGTTTTTT. Residues: CAISRGGNRNEKLFF.

This chain uses TRBV4-1 with TRBJ1-1; D is uncertain. Germline lookup yields CDR1 MGHRA and CDR2 YSYEKL. V gave up 1 base and J gave up 3 bases, with 15 bases separating them. The CDR3 covers 16 residues. The CDR3 is CASSQGRDFSDTEAFF. In DNA, the CDR3 is TGCGCCAGCAGCCAAGGAAGGGATTTTTCGGACACTGAAGCTTTCTTT.

The gene calls are TRBV5-6 and TRBJ2-3; the match to TRBD2 covers 7 bases. Trimming at V came to 4 bases and at J to 5 bases, leaving 10 bases not matched to a gene. The CDR3 is 15 amino acids. The germline gives CDR1 SGHDT, CDR2 YYEEEE. The CDR3, as DNA: TGTGCCAGCAGCCTTACGGCGGGAGTGGGAGATACGCAGTATTTT. As protein: CASSLTAGVGDTQYF.

J is TRBJ2-5 and V is TRBV5-1, with a possible D match to TRBD2 (5 bases). Germline CDR1 and CDR2: SGHRS and YFSETQ. This CDR3 has 15 amino acids. Trimming pared 1 base from V and 9 bases from J, leaving 19 bases between. The DNA for the CDR3 is TGCGCCAGCAGCTTGAGCGGCTTGGCTAGAGCGCCCCAGTACTTC. This encodes CASSLSGLARAPQYF.

This clone has a single count. The chain couples TRBV7-7 to TRBJ2-3; D gene uncertain. The germline V gene has CDR1 SSHAT and CDR2 FNYEAQ (reference sequence). V gave up 2 bases and J gave up 8 bases, with 11 bases separating them. This CDR3 region has 13 residues. The CDR3, as DNA: TGTGCCAGCAGCTTAATTAGAGTGGGTACGCAGTATTTT. The encoded protein is CASSLIRVGTQYF. Complete variable domain (other parts from reference TRBV7-7 and TRBJ2-3): GAGVSQSPRYKVTKRGQDVTLRCDPISSHATLYWYQQALGQGPEFLTYFNYEAQPDKSGLPSDRFSAERPEGSISTLTIQRTEQRDSAMYRCASSLIRVGTQYFGPGTRLTVL.

The V and J genes are TRBV6-5 and TRBJ2-7, with 9 bases identical to TRBD1. V trimming: 5 bases; J trimming: 4 bases; junction bases outside the gene matches: 6. CDR3 length: 14 amino acids. Germline V CDR1 and CDR2: MNHEY, SVGAGI. CDR3: CASSKHRGLYEQYF. CDR3 bases: TGTGCCAGCAGTAAACACAGGGGGCTGTACGAGCAGTACTTC.

The chain's CDR3 is CSVEARGVGYGYTF. The CDR3 coding sequence is TGCAGCGTTGAGGCCCGAGGGGTAGGCTATGGCTACACCTTC. The V call is TRBV29-1, the J call TRBJ1-2; D possibly corresponds to TRBD1 (5 bases). CDR3 length: 14 residues. Germline values: CDR1 SQVTM, CDR2 ANQGSEA. Trimming stripped 3 bases from V and 4 bases from J, with 15 bases between.

Of note for this clone: The sample contains more than one DNA sequence encoding this CDR3. The V gene is TRBV18, the J gene TRBJ2-7, with 7 bases aligning to TRBD1. CDR3 size: 14 residues. Germline V gives CDR1 KGHSH, CDR2 LQKENI. The ends lost 6 bases at V and 4 bases at J; junction bases unmatched: 9. CDR3 residues: CASSPGTEPYEQYF. The CDR3 DNA reads TGTGCCAGCTCCCCGGGGACAGAGCCGTACGAGCAGTACTTC.

The chain has TRBV5-1 and TRBJ2-1; 11 bases agree with TRBD2. CDR3 size: 19 residues. After removal of 1 base from V and 1 base from J, the junction contained 10 bases not matched to a gene. Germline V gene data show CDR1 as SGHRS and CDR2 as YFSETQ. CDR3 bases: TGCGCCAGCAGCTTGAAGGAACTAGCGGGAGACGGGTCCTACAATGAGCAGTTCTTC. Translation: CASSLKELAGDGSYNEQFF.

The chain carries TRBV7-2 and TRBJ1-4; D unclear. CDR1 and CDR2 from the germline V gene are SGHTA and FQGNSA. The CDR3 consists of 12 residues. The ends were cut back, 5 bases at V and 7 bases at J, with 8 bases in the middle. The CDR3 DNA follows: TGTGCCAGCAGCGCCCAAAGTGAAAAACTGTTTTTT. Its translation: CASSAQSEKLFF.

This clone occurred once. V gene TRBV5-1 combines with J gene TRBJ2-3; D uncertain. The CDR3 has 13 amino acids. Germline CDR1 and CDR2: SGHRS and YFSETQ. Trimming removed 1 base from V and 3 bases from J, with 6 bases in between. CDR3 DNA: TGCGCCAGCAGCTTGATACTTACAGATACGCAGTATTTT. Its translation: CASSLILTDTQYF.

The chain carries TRBV5-6 and TRBJ2-7; D gene ambiguous. Between the trimmed V and J ends, which lost 0 bases and 3 bases, there was a span of 7 bases. Germline V gene lookup returns CDR1 SGHDT and CDR2 YYEEEE. CDR3 length: 13 residues. The CDR3 sequence: CASSLGRLYEQYF. The CDR3 DNA reads as TGTGCCAGCAGCTTGGGACGTCTCTACGAGCAGTACTTC.

The genes are TRBV4-1 and TRBJ2-3; 8 bases agree with TRBD2. Trimming cost V 1 base and J 3 bases; bases outside gene matches: 3. This CDR3 region has 15 residues. Germline CDR1 reads MGHRA; CDR2 reads YSYEKL. The CDR3 here is CASSQGAGGTDTQYF. DNA for the CDR3: TGCGCCAGCAGCCAAGGGGCGGGGGGTACAGATACGCAGTATTTT.

This rearrangement joins TRBV5-5 to TRBJ2-7; 15 nucleotides match TRBD2. Unmatched junction bases numbered 14, after V lost 2 bases and J lost 2 bases. The CDR3 is 20 amino acids. CDR1 is SGHKS, CDR2 YYEKEE, per germline (reference sequence). The CDR3 DNA is TGTGCCAGCAGCTTTGGACTAGCGGGAGGGTATAGTAAATCAACCTACGAGCAGTACTTC. It yields the protein CASSFGLAGGYSKSTYEQYF.

The V gene is TRBV5-1, the J gene TRBJ2-6; a possible D gene is TRBD1 (6 bases). Per germline, CDR1 SGHRS and CDR2 YFSETQ. V was pared by 4 bases and J by 4 bases, with 18 bases between. The CDR3 covers 17 residues. The CDR3 DNA sequence: TGCGCCAGCAGCCCTGGCCCCTCCGACAGGGGGGCCAACGTCCTGACTTTC. This sequence encodes CASSPGPSDRGANVLTF.